This T cell receptor (beta chain) was captured by sequencing in a study of control samples from healthy donors and cancer patients. The CDR3 contains 13 residues. Germline CDR1 reads MGHRA; CDR2 reads YSYEKL. V was shortened by 4 bases and J by 4 bases, with 11 bases between the two germline ends. This clone has only one observation. Method: immunoSEQ multiplex PCR; TCRdb's copy keeps in-frame clones and lacks some. The sample records 120,000 or so clones, more than 70% being singletons. V and J are TRBV4-1 and TRBJ2-7; D not resolved. The receptor comes from a man aged 55-75 years in good health. Sequencing used blood. The CDR3 region has the DNA TGCGCCAGCAGCCCTCGACTGAATTACGAGCAGTACTTC. This gives the protein CASSPRLNYEQYF.